The clone carrying this T cell receptor (beta chain) was counted only a few times. The target antigen is unknown. V lost 4 bases to trimming and J lost 4 bases, with 10 bases between them. Per germline, CDR1 ENHRY and CDR2 SYGVKD. The CDR3 runs 13 residues. This sample stems from a study of cytomegalovirus exposure and HLA in healthy donors. Findings and caveats of the study: A later look showed TCR association rates differing by HLA locus, highest for DRB1 and lowest for HLA-C. Most likely, a cluster of highly shared sequence variants arose as a sequencing artifact. Excluded: some indistinguishable V segments such as TRBV6-2 and TRBV6-3.

60 Vbeta and 13 Jbeta primers were used in PCR. The repertoire was sequenced with immunoSEQ multiplex PCR; TCRdb's copy has only in-frame clones and lacks some. The sample holds under 120,000 clones, about 70% seen once. Sequencing was performed on PBMCs. V is TRBV10-3 and J is TRBJ1-2, with a weak D call TRBD1 (6 bases). This clonotype was obtained from a middle-aged man in good health and CMV-seropositive. Here the CDR3 reads CAISGGRGYGYTF. As DNA, the CDR3 is TGTGCCATCAGTGGGGGCAGGGGCTATGGCTACACCTTC.